The rows below give T cell receptor beta chains drawn from one sample of a study of blood T cell repertoires in COVID-19. Method: immunoSEQ multiplex PCR; TCRdb's copy keeps in-frame clones and lacks some. The sample lists 110,000 or so clones; roughly 88% were seen once. Sequencing used peripheral blood. The source is a human donor in a cohort sampled during active COVID-19. CDR3s include the opening cysteine and the closing phenylalanine or tryptophan. Fields, in order: V gene, D gene, J gene, clone size, CDR3 protein, CDR3 DNA. A D gene is named only where the DNA matches it firmly. Where a row states a size, it is once, few, many or the class of an expanded clone; other rows omit it.

TRBV5-1	TRBD2	TRBJ2-7	-	CASSYGGRTSSEQYF	TGCGCCAGCAGCTACGGGGGCAGGACTAGCAGCGAGCAGTACTTC
TRBV10-3	-	TRBJ1-5	once	CAISESSGEGGQPQHF	TGTGCCATCAGTGAGTCGTCAGGGGAAGGCGGTCAGCCCCAGCATTTT
TRBV13	-	TRBJ1-4	-	CASSLGRGEANEKLFF	TGTGCCAGCAGCTTGGGCAGGGGCGAGGCTAATGAAAAACTGTTTTTT
TRBV19	TRBD2	TRBJ2-2	-	CASSIGSRDYPNTGELFF	TGTGCCAGTAGTATTGGTTCGAGGGACTATCCGAACACCGGGGAGCTGTTTTTT
TRBV7-3	-	TRBJ2-3	-	CASSPREETDTQYF	TGTGCCAGCAGCCCTCGAGAGGAAACAGATACGCAGTATTTT
TRBV5-1	-	TRBJ2-6	-	CASSERARSAGANVLTF	TGCGCCAGCAGCGAGAGAGCCCGCTCCGCTGGGGCCAACGTCCTGACTTTC
TRBV5-6	-	TRBJ2-7	-	CASSPDTSYEQYF	TGTGCCAGCAGCCCCGACACCTCCTACGAGCAGTACTTC
TRBV7-9	TRBD2	TRBJ2-3	-	CASSRGLAGGNLLTDTQYF	TGTGCCAGCAGCAGGGGACTAGCGGGAGGCAATCTTCTCACAGATACGCAGTATTTT
TRBV28	TRBD1	TRBJ1-6	-	CASSSPRDSQYSPLHF	TGTGCCAGCAGTTCCCCCCGGGACAGCCAATATTCACCCCTCCACTTT
TRBV6-6	-	TRBJ2-7	-	CASSLQGSRYEQYF	TGTGCCAGCAGTTTGCAGGGCTCGAGATACGAGCAGTACTTC
TRBV9	-	TRBJ1-4	-	CASSVGALGTNEKLFF	TGTGCCAGCAGCGTAGGAGCCCTAGGAACTAATGAAAAACTGTTTTTT
TRBV29-1	TRBD2	TRBJ2-7	-	CSVAGTSGSGRYF	TGCAGCGTCGCCGGGACTAGCGGGAGCGGCAGGTACTTC
TRBV27	TRBD1	TRBJ2-3	-	CASSLWKQGTDTQYF	TGTGCCAGCAGTTTATGGAAACAGGGGACAGATACGCAGTATTTT
TRBV19	TRBD1	TRBJ1-5	-	CASSTSSRGSNQPQHF	TGTGCCAGTAGTACCTCCAGCAGGGGGAGCAATCAGCCCCAGCATTTT
TRBV2	TRBD1	TRBJ2-3	-	CASSVQGASADTQYF	TGTGCCAGCAGTGTACAGGGGGCTTCCGCAGATACGCAGTATTTT
TRBV6-5	-	TRBJ1-1	-	CASRHPREMGTEAFF	TGTGCCAGCAGGCACCCCAGGGAAATGGGCACTGAAGCTTTCTTT
TRBV28	TRBD2	TRBJ2-3	-	CASSLIARVAGNTDTQYF	TGTGCCAGCAGTTTAATCGCCCGGGTAGCGGGTAACACAGATACGCAGTATTTT
TRBV2	TRBD2	TRBJ2-3	-	CASSVGIAGDTQYF	TGTGCCAGCAGTGTGGGGATAGCGGGGGATACGCAGTATTTT
TRBV27	TRBD1	TRBJ2-7	-	CASTPGQGPYEQYF	TGTGCCAGCACCCCGGGACAGGGCCCCTACGAGCAGTACTTC
TRBV6-2/TRBV6-3	TRBD2	TRBJ2-7	once	CASSYGGAGVEQYF	TGTGCCAGCAGTTATGGGGGAGCGGGAGTCGAGCAGTACTTC
TRBV11-2	TRBD1	TRBJ2-7	-	CASSPDRVGYEQYF	TGTGCCAGCAGCCCGGACAGGGTTGGCTACGAGCAGTACTTC
TRBV6-5	TRBD1	TRBJ2-7	-	CASSYWTGTGTYEQYF	TGTGCCAGCAGTTACTGGACCGGGACAGGGACCTACGAGCAGTACTTC
TRBV27	TRBD1	TRBJ1-6	-	CASSLKGGTGYSPLHF	TGTGCCAGCAGCCTAAAGGGGGGGACAGGATATTCACCCCTCCACTTT
TRBV7-9	TRBD2	TRBJ2-5	-	CASSLGASGEETQYF	TGTGCCAGCAGCTTAGGGGCTAGCGGAGAAGAGACCCAGTACTTC
TRBV7-9	-	TRBJ2-4	-	CASSLAQGGFDIQYF	TGTGCCAGCAGCTTAGCGCAGGGGGGCTTTGACATTCAGTACTTC
TRBV19	-	TRBJ1-4	-	CASSGTSAENEKLFF	TGTGCCAGTAGTGGGACAAGTGCCGAAAATGAAAAACTGTTTTTT
TRBV3-1/TRBV3-2	-	TRBJ1-1	-	CASSQDPIRFSTGRNTEAFF	TGTGCCAGCAGCCAAGATCCTATTAGGTTCTCGACAGGAAGGAACACTGAAGCTTTCTTT
TRBV5-1	TRBD2	TRBJ2-2	once	CASSSSTSHGELFF	TGCGCCAGCAGCTCTTCGACTAGCCACGGGGAGCTGTTTTTT
TRBV3-1/TRBV3-2	-	TRBJ2-1	-	CASSQVAGISYNEQFF	TGTGCCAGCAGCCAAGTGGCGGGGATCTCCTACAATGAGCAGTTCTTC
TRBV11-2	TRBD2	TRBJ2-5	-	CASSSSSGQETQYF	TGTGCCAGCAGCTCATCTAGCGGCCAAGAGACCCAGTACTTC
TRBV5-1	-	TRBJ1-5	once	CASSLGERQPQHF	TGCGCCAGCAGCTTGGGGGAGCGCCAGCCCCAGCATTTT
TRBV7-2	TRBD2	TRBJ2-1	-	CASSSKPGEGRWVYNEQFF	TGTGCCAGCAGCTCCAAGCCGGGGGAGGGCCGGTGGGTGTACAATGAGCAGTTCTTC
TRBV5-4	-	TRBJ2-2	few	CASSRGTANTGELFF	TGTGCCAGCAGCCGGGGGACAGCCAACACCGGGGAGCTGTTTTTT
TRBV7-8	TRBD1	TRBJ1-2	-	CASTRDTRDRGRNYGYTF	TGTGCCAGCACCCGAGATACCCGGGACAGGGGGCGCAACTATGGCTACACCTTC
TRBV7-8	-	TRBJ2-5	-	CASSLMSAGRGQETQYF	TGTGCCAGCAGCTTAATGAGCGCTGGACGGGGGCAAGAGACCCAGTACTTC
TRBV7-8	-	TRBJ1-1	-	CASSVTAYTEAFF	TGTGCCAGCAGCGTTACAGCTTACACTGAAGCTTTCTTT
TRBV5-1	TRBD1	TRBJ1-2	few	CASRDRVGANYGYTF	TGCGCCAGCAGGGACAGGGTGGGAGCTAACTATGGCTACACCTTC
TRBV27	-	TRBJ2-2	-	CASSLRHATGELFF	TGTGCCAGCAGTTTAAGACACGCCACCGGGGAGCTGTTTTTT
TRBV5-1	TRBD1	TRBJ2-5	-	CASGTGEETQYF	TGCGCCAGCGGTACAGGGGAAGAGACCCAGTACTTC
TRBV5-4	-	TRBJ1-2	once	CASSSPGPGLYTF	TGTGCCAGCAGCTCTCCAGGACCCGGACTCTACACCTTC
TRBV18	-	TRBJ1-1	-	CASSPRGGDTSANTEAFF	TGTGCCAGCTCACCAAGGGGGGGGGACACCTCTGCGAACACTGAAGCTTTCTTT
TRBV28	TRBD2	TRBJ2-7	-	CASSLGGIGEQYF	TGTGCCAGCAGTTTGGGGGGGATCGGCGAGCAGTACTTC
TRBV7-2	-	TRBJ1-5	-	CASSSEMGQGMKPQHF	TGTGCCAGCAGCTCCGAAATGGGGCAGGGTATGAAGCCCCAGCATTTT
TRBV11-2	TRBD1	TRBJ2-7	-	CASSPGGYEQYF	TGTGCCAGCAGCCCAGGGGGTTACGAGCAGTACTTC
TRBV18	-	TRBJ2-7	-	CASSPKGIGLEQYF	TGTGCCAGCTCTCCTAAGGGGATCGGCCTCGAGCAGTACTTC
TRBV18	-	TRBJ1-2	-	CASSPDGSANYGYTF	TGTGCCAGCTCACCTGACGGGTCTGCTAACTATGGCTACACCTTC